This is a list of T cell receptor beta chains from one sample in a study of T cell responses to AZD1222 COVID-19 vaccine. Profiled with immunoSEQ multiplex PCR; TCRdb holds only in-frame clones, not every one. The repertoire holds approximately 170,000 clones, with just under 95% as singletons. The material sequenced was peripheral blood, taken on day 0 of AZD1222 vaccination. The receptors stem from an adult in good health. The CDR3 runs from the conserved cysteine through the conserved F or W. The order of the fields is J gene, D gene, clone size, V gene, CDR3 DNA, CDR3 protein. D genes are given only for firm matches. Some rows mark clone size as missing; the rest say once, few, many or name a class of expanded clone.

J: TRBJ2-1
D: NA
size: NA
V: TRBV12-3/TRBV12-4
DNA: TGTGCCAGCAGTCCGGACCCCCTTGTTGGGCAGTTCTTC
CDR3: CASSPDPLVGQFF

J: TRBJ2-1
D: TRBD1
size: NA
V: TRBV5-1
DNA: TGCGCCAGCAGCCCAACACAGGGGGCCACCGCGGGACGGGTGTTCTTC
CDR3: CASSPTQGATAGRVFF

J: TRBJ1-2
D: NA
size: NA
V: TRBV4-2
DNA: TGTGCCAGCAGCAAAGAGGGGGTTCGGGACCCCTATGGCTACACCTTC
CDR3: CASSKEGVRDPYGYTF

J: TRBJ1-5
D: TRBD1
size: NA
V: TRBV19
DNA: TGTGCCAGTAGTAGGGACAGGGGGCATCAGCCCCAGCATTTT
CDR3: CASSRDRGHQPQHF

J: TRBJ2-7
D: TRBD1
size: NA
V: TRBV7-9
DNA: TGTGCCAGCAGCCCAGTAGGGGGCACCTCCTACGAGCAGTACTTC
CDR3: CASSPVGGTSYEQYF

J: TRBJ2-7
D: NA
size: NA
V: TRBV25-1
DNA: TGTGCCAGCAGTGAATACCGGGCAGGAGGATCCTACGAGCAGTACTTC
CDR3: CASSEYRAGGSYEQYF

J: TRBJ2-4
D: NA
size: NA
V: TRBV7-9
DNA: TGTGCCAGCAGCTTACCGATGGGAAACATTCAGTACTTC
CDR3: CASSLPMGNIQYF

J: TRBJ1-2
D: TRBD1
size: NA
V: TRBV27
DNA: TGTGCCAGCAGTTCGCGACAGGGGGCCTATGGCTACACCTTC
CDR3: CASSSRQGAYGYTF

J: TRBJ2-1
D: TRBD2
size: NA
V: TRBV19
DNA: TGTGCCAGTAGTATCCGTCGGCTAGCGGGAGAACGTGAGCAGTTCTTC
CDR3: CASSIRRLAGEREQFF

J: TRBJ1-5
D: TRBD1
size: NA
V: TRBV6-5
DNA: TGTGCCAGCAGTAGACAGGGGGAGGGTTATCAGCCCCAGCATTTT
CDR3: CASSRQGEGYQPQHF

J: TRBJ2-2
D: TRBD2
size: NA
V: TRBV9
DNA: TGTGCCAGCAGCGTACGCCCGGGGAGCGGGAGTAGAACCGGGGAGCTGTTTTTT
CDR3: CASSVRPGSGSRTGELFF

J: TRBJ2-7
D: NA
size: once
V: TRBV29-1
DNA: TGCAGCGTTGCTGGCGCGGGAAACTACGAGCAGTACTTC
CDR3: CSVAGAGNYEQYF

J: TRBJ1-1
D: TRBD1
size: NA
V: TRBV5-1
DNA: TGCGCCAGCAGTTCCGGACAGGCGAACACTGAAGCTTTCTTT
CDR3: CASSSGQANTEAFF

J: TRBJ2-7
D: TRBD1
size: NA
V: TRBV5-1
DNA: TGCGCCAGCAGCCTAGGGACAGGGAGCTCCTACGAGCAGTACTTC
CDR3: CASSLGTGSSYEQYF

J: TRBJ2-1
D: TRBD1
size: NA
V: TRBV18
DNA: TGTGCCAGCTCACCACGAACAGGGGGAGGCTTTGAGCAGTTCTTC
CDR3: CASSPRTGGGFEQFF

J: TRBJ2-3
D: NA
size: NA
V: TRBV6-2/TRBV6-3
DNA: TGTGCCAGCAGTTACTCATCAGACACAGATACGCAGTATTTT
CDR3: CASSYSSDTDTQYF

J: TRBJ2-5
D: TRBD1
size: NA
V: TRBV5-1
DNA: TGCGCCAGCGGATTTTCGAACCCCCCGGGACAGGGAGGGGAGACCCAGTACTTC
CDR3: CASGFSNPPGQGGETQYF

J: TRBJ2-7
D: NA
size: NA
V: TRBV19
DNA: TGTGCCAGTAGTAACGGACCCGACTACGAGCAGTACTTC
CDR3: CASSNGPDYEQYF

J: TRBJ2-2
D: TRBD2
size: NA
V: TRBV2
DNA: TGTGCCAGCACTCGACTAGCGATGAACACCGGGGAGCTGTTTTTT
CDR3: CASTRLAMNTGELFF

J: TRBJ1-5
D: NA
size: NA
V: TRBV6-2/TRBV6-3
DNA: TGTGCCAGCAGTTACTTCAGGATGAATAATCAGCCCCAGCATTTT
CDR3: CASSYFRMNNQPQHF

J: TRBJ1-5
D: TRBD1
size: NA
V: TRBV4-3
DNA: TGCGCCAGCAGCCAGGACAGGGATCAGCCCCAGCATTTT
CDR3: CASSQDRDQPQHF

J: TRBJ2-7
D: NA
size: few
V: TRBV28
DNA: TGTGCCAGCAGTTTCGCAAACGCGAGGGTCGACGAGCAGTACTTC
CDR3: CASSFANARVDEQYF

J: TRBJ1-1
D: NA
size: NA
V: TRBV7-3
DNA: TGTGCCAGCAGCGCCGGGCTGAACACTGAAGCTTTCTTT
CDR3: CASSAGLNTEAFF

J: TRBJ1-4
D: NA
size: NA
V: TRBV2
DNA: TGTGCCAGCAGCGACCCTACAGCTAATGAAAAACTGTTTTTT
CDR3: CASSDPTANEKLFF

J: TRBJ2-2
D: NA
size: NA
V: TRBV5-1
DNA: TGCGCCAGCAAACCGGGCCAACGGGCCACCGGGGAGCTGTTTTTT
CDR3: CASKPGQRATGELFF

J: TRBJ2-1
D: NA
size: once
V: TRBV19
DNA: TGTGCCAGTAGTTCCTCTGGGGTCGGGCAGTTCTTC
CDR3: CASSSSGVGQFF

J: TRBJ2-3
D: TRBD1
size: NA
V: TRBV9
DNA: TGTGCCAGCAGCGTACGACAGGGGGGGGGCACAGATACGCAGTATTTT
CDR3: CASSVRQGGGTDTQYF

J: TRBJ1-6
D: NA
size: NA
V: TRBV2
DNA: TGTGCCAGCAGCACACGGCCCATTAATTCACCCCTCCACTTT
CDR3: CASSTRPINSPLHF

J: TRBJ2-1
D: TRBD2
size: NA
V: TRBV29-1
DNA: TGCAGCGCCACTAGCGGGAGGAGGAGAGGGGGGTACAATGAGCAGTTCTTC
CDR3: CSATSGRRRGGYNEQFF

J: TRBJ2-3
D: TRBD2
size: NA
V: TRBV29-1
DNA: TGCAGCGTTGGGGGGACTAGCGGGAGGGCCGTCACAGATACGCAGTATTTT
CDR3: CSVGGTSGRAVTDTQYF

J: TRBJ2-7
D: NA
size: NA
V: TRBV19
DNA: TGTGCCAGTAGTAGGGGGATAGGGTCCGAGCAGTACTTC
CDR3: CASSRGIGSEQYF

J: TRBJ2-5
D: TRBD1
size: once
V: TRBV29-1
DNA: TGCAGCGTCTCCCCGACAGGGCTGAAAGAGACCCAGTACTTC
CDR3: CSVSPTGLKETQYF

J: TRBJ2-1
D: TRBD2
size: NA
V: TRBV7-2
DNA: TGTGCCAGCAGCTTAGGTTCTAGCGGGAGGGTCAATGAGCAGTTCTTC
CDR3: CASSLGSSGRVNEQFF

J: TRBJ1-5
D: NA
size: NA
V: TRBV18
DNA: TGTGCCAGCTCAACGACGGGAGGCGGGGGTCAGCCCCAGCATTTT
CDR3: CASSTTGGGGQPQHF

J: TRBJ2-5
D: NA
size: NA
V: TRBV14
DNA: TGTGCCAGCAGCCAAGTTTTGCAGACCAAGTACTTC
CDR3: CASSQVLQTKYF

J: TRBJ1-2
D: TRBD1
size: NA
V: TRBV5-1
DNA: TGCGCCAGCAGCTCCCTACAGGGGTTTGGCTACACCTTC
CDR3: CASSSLQGFGYTF

J: TRBJ2-1
D: TRBD2
size: NA
V: TRBV18
DNA: TGTGCCAGCTCACCACCGCAGGTAGCGGGGGGAAATGAGCAGTTCTTC
CDR3: CASSPPQVAGGNEQFF

J: TRBJ1-3
D: NA
size: NA
V: TRBV21-1
DNA: TGTGCCAGCAGCAAAGAGGTGGGACAGTACAATGGAAACACCATATATTTT
CDR3: CASSKEVGQYNGNTIYF

J: TRBJ2-5
D: NA
size: NA
V: TRBV5-1
DNA: TGCGCCAGCAGCGGAGAAGGGGGGGAGACCCAGTACTTC
CDR3: CASSGEGGETQYF

J: TRBJ2-1
D: NA
size: NA
V: TRBV6-5
DNA: TGTGCCAGCAAGCCTTGGGTGGGAGGCAATGAGCAGTTCTTC
CDR3: CASKPWVGGNEQFF

J: TRBJ1-6
D: TRBD1
size: NA
V: TRBV5-4
DNA: TGTGCCAGCAGCTTTCCCCCGGGACAGAGAAACAATTCACCCCTCCACTTT
CDR3: CASSFPPGQRNNSPLHF